This T cell receptor (beta chain) was identified during a study of cytomegalovirus exposure and HLA in healthy donors. Notes on the study in general: CMV serostatus was the only immune exposure information that was available.

A remark on this clone: Its cognate antigen is unknown.

The V end was cut by 6 bases, the J end by 1 base, with 10 bases between. Germline CDR1 is SGHNT and CDR2 is YYREEE (reference sequence). This CDR3 contains 14 residues. The PCR employed 60 Vbeta primers together with 13 Jbeta primers. Clones were read by immunoSEQ multiplex PCR, and TCRdb kept only the in-frame ones, dropping some. The sample lists about 120,000 clones; about 79% were seen once. The clonotype was recovered from a human donor in good health. The chain has TRBV5-4 and TRBJ2-2, with a possible D match to TRBD2 (6 bases). Input material: PBMCs. The CDR3 DNA is TGTGCCAGCACGTCGACTAGGAACACCGGGGAGCTGTTTTTT. Translated: CASTSTRNTGELFF.